Listed here are 30 T cell receptor beta chains from one sample, sequenced in a study of blood T cell repertoires in COVID-19. Generated by immunoSEQ multiplex PCR, the TCRdb table keeps only in-frame clones and is missing some. This table holds 65,000 or so clones, 70% to 85% found once. Sequencing used peripheral blood. These receptor sequences come from a woman in her seventies with acute or convalescent COVID-19.

The chain joins TRBV5-1 to TRBJ1-2, with TRBD1 identical over 8 bases. Losses at the gene ends were 2 bases for V and 6 bases for J; bases not matched to a gene: 3. The CDR3 extends over 13 amino acids. The germline V gene has CDR1 SGHRS and CDR2 YFSETQ. Written as DNA, the CDR3 is TGCGCCAGCAGCTTTGGACAGGGTAATGGCTACACCTTC. It yields the protein CASSFGQGNGYTF. Together with reference TRBV5-1 and TRBJ1-2, the CDR3 gives the full variable domain: KAGVTQTPRYLIKTRGQQVTLSCSPISGHRSVSWYQQTPGQGLQFLFEYFSETQRNKGNFPGRFSGRQFSNSRSEMNVSTLELGDSALYLCASSFGQGNGYTFGSGTRLTVV.

The chain couples TRBV3-1 (or the pseudogene TRBV3-2) to TRBJ2-3, with 7 positions matching TRBD2. CDR1 and CDR2 (germline): LGHDT, YNNKEL (reference sequence). CDR3 length equals 15 residues. V lost 0 bases and J lost 8; bases outside the gene matches: 8. DNA for the CDR3: TGTGCCAGCAGCCAAGAGTGGGGAGGGGTGGCTACGCAGTATTTT. Its translation: CASSQEWGGVATQYF.

The rearrangement links TRBV9 to TRBJ2-7; 9 bases line up with TRBD2. The V gene's germline CDR1 is SGDLS and CDR2 YYNGEE. This CDR3 has 14 amino acids. The V segment lost 2 bases and the J segment 4 bases; nucleotides outside the gene matches: 4. CDR3 DNA: TGTGCCAGCAGCGTCTCTAGCGGGATATACGAGCAGTACTTC. As protein: CASSVSSGIYEQYF.

The V and J genes are TRBV2 and TRBJ2-4; TRBD2 matches 8 bases. The CDR3 loop spans 14 amino acids. Germline V lookup: CDR1 SNHLY, CDR2 FYNNEI. The junction had 5 bases not matched to a gene; V was cut back by 1 base and J by 9 bases. CDR3 region: CASSEVRGVGIQYF. CDR3 nucleotides: TGTGCCAGCAGTGAAGTGCGGGGGGTGGGCATTCAGTACTTC.

This chain uses TRBV14 with TRBJ2-1; 8 bases are a match to TRBD2. The CDR3 has 15 residues. The J segment lost 2 bases and the V segment lost 3 bases, leaving 3 bases of the junction unmatched. Germline CDR1 SGHDN, CDR2 FVKESK. CDR3 in amino acids: CASSHTGGPYNEQFF. CDR3 DNA: TGTGCCAGCAGCCACACGGGGGGGCCCTACAATGAGCAGTTCTTC.

The V call is TRBV30, the J call TRBJ2-2, with D tentatively TRBD2 (5 bases). CDR3 length: 14 amino acids. The V gene's germline CDR1 is GTSNPN and CDR2 SVGIG (reference sequence). The CDR3 bases are TGTGCTTCGTCCACGGGGAGCAACACCGGGGAGCTGTTTTTT. This gives the protein CASSTGSNTGELFF. Using reference TRBV30 and TRBJ2-2 for the parts outside the CDR3, the full variable domain is SQTIHQWPATLVQPVGSPLSLECTVEGTSNPNLYWYRQAAGRGLQLLFYSVGIGQISSEVPQNLSASRPQDRQFILSSKKLLLSDSGFYLCASSTGSNTGELFFGEGSRLTVL.

This clone was counted between two and nine times. The chain joins TRBV28 to TRBJ2-7; 8 positions match TRBD2. V lost 6 bases to trimming and J lost 4 bases; unmatched junction nucleotides: 11. The CDR3 sequence is 15 residues long. Germline-derived CDR1 and CDR2 are MDHEN and SYDVKM. CDR3 sequence reads: CASSHTSGRVYEQYF. The CDR3 DNA sequence: TGTGCCAGCAGCCACACATCCGGGAGGGTGTACGAGCAGTACTTC.

V gene TRBV29-1 combines with J gene TRBJ2-1, with 10 bases that match TRBD2. The V segment lost 4 bases and the J segment 7 bases; nucleotides outside the gene matches: 4. The CDR3 spans 13 residues. CDR1 SQVTM and CDR2 ANQGSEA come from the germline V gene. CDR3: CSVVAGGSNEQFF. CDR3 sequence (DNA): TGCAGCGTTGTAGCGGGAGGTTCAAATGAGCAGTTCTTC.

This clone came up a few times. V usage is TRBV29-1 and J usage is TRBJ1-5; no reliable D call. Germline-derived CDR1 and CDR2 are SQVTM and ANQGSEA. The germline V and J ends were trimmed by 4 bases and 5 bases, with 6 bases remaining between them. This CDR3 region has 11 residues. The CDR3 DNA is TGCAGCGTTGGAACAGATCAGCCCCAGCATTTT. Protein sequence: CSVGTDQPQHF.

This clone was recorded a few times. J is TRBJ1-1 and V is TRBV2, with 7 bases aligning to TRBD1. V lost 8 bases to trimming and J lost 5 bases; unmatched junction nucleotides: 14. Germline V gene data show CDR1 as SNHLY and CDR2 as FYNNEI. The CDR3 runs to 15 residues. CDR3 in amino acids: CASYYEEGAGTEAFF. CDR3 nucleotide sequence: TGTGCCAGCTATTATGAGGAGGGGGCGGGGACTGAAGCTTTCTTT.

The chain links TRBV7-8 to TRBJ2-2; the match to TRBD1 covers 7 bases. Germline lookup yields CDR1 SGHVS and CDR2 FQNEAQ. CDR3 size: 18 residues. Trimming cost V 5 bases and J 0 bases; bases outside gene matches: 12. The CDR3 nucleotides are TGTGCCAGCAGCCCCCCGTCGGGGCAGGGGGCGAACACCGGGGAGCTGTTTTTT. Translated: CASSPPSGQGANTGELFF.

In the case of this clone: Possible read error: a much larger clone is one base away. The rearrangement links TRBV6-6 to TRBJ2-2; D may be TRBD1 (6 bases). The CDR3 has 14 amino acids. Germline loops: CDR1 MNHNY, CDR2 SVGAGI (reference sequence). Trimming left V 5 bases short and J 1 base short, with 8 bases between. The CDR3 DNA reads as TGTGCCAGCAGTAAGGGACAGAACACCGGGGAGCTGTTTTTT. Translated: CASSKGQNTGELFF.

The rearrangement uses TRBV4-3 and TRBJ1-4, with no clear D. CDR3 length equals 13 residues. From germline, CDR1 is LGHNA and CDR2 YSLEER. With 1 base removed from V and 5 bases from J, the gap between germline ends came to 5 bases. The CDR3 here is CASSQGENEKLFF. CDR3 DNA: TGCGCCAGCAGCCAAGGCGAGAATGAAAAACTGTTTTTT.

DNA for the CDR3: TGTGCCAGCAGCGTCGGTAGCCTCTCTTCTGATGAGCAGTTCTTC. It is translated as CASSVGSLSSDEQFF. The V and J genes are TRBV9 and TRBJ2-1, with unresolved D. The CDR3 is 15 amino acids. Germline lookup yields CDR1 SGDLS and CDR2 YYNGEE. V lost 2 bases, J lost 8 bases, and 17 bases lay in between.

The CDR3 region is CASSIDREESTDTQYF. The CDR3 DNA sequence: TGTGCCAGTAGTATAGATCGAGAAGAAAGCACAGATACGCAGTATTTT. The chain links TRBV19 to TRBJ2-3; D gene unclear. The CDR3 runs to 16 residues. CDR1 is LNHDA and CDR2 is SQIVND in the germline V gene (reference sequence). V was clipped by 0 bases and J by 0 bases, with 10 bases between them.

V is TRBV28 and J is TRBJ1-1; D is ambiguous. The CDR3 has 14 residues. Germline assignment: CDR1 MDHEN and CDR2 SYDVKM. V gave up 3 bases and J gave up 6 bases, with 14 bases separating them. The CDR3 here is CASSFPGMTPEAFF. CDR3 sequence (DNA): TGTGCCAGCAGTTTCCCCGGGATGACTCCTGAAGCTTTCTTT.

This sequence joins TRBV11-2 and TRBJ2-6; the D gene is possibly TRBD1 (5 bases). V lost 5 bases and J 0 bases, leaving 20 bases between the germline ends. The CDR3 covers 19 residues. The germline V gene has CDR1 SGHAT and CDR2 FQNNGV. CDR3 residues: CASSPTGVRTDSGANVLTF. CDR3 bases: TGTGCCAGCAGCCCAACAGGAGTCCGGACGGACTCTGGGGCCAACGTCCTGACTTTC.

The V and J genes are TRBV11-2 and TRBJ2-5; 7 bases align to TRBD2. The CDR3 has 13 amino acids. CDR1 is SGHAT, CDR2 FQNNGV, per germline. Trimming removed 3 bases from V and 9 bases from J; junction bases left unmatched: 7. The CDR3 region is CASSLWGSGPQYF. Here the CDR3 DNA reads TGTGCCAGCAGCTTGTGGGGTAGCGGGCCCCAGTACTTC.

CDR3 DNA sequence: TGTGCCAGCAGTGAAGCGGAGTCTCCGGGTGGTGGCTACACCTTC. Its translation is CASSEAESPGGGYTF. The J gene is TRBJ1-2, the V gene TRBV6-1, with D unresolved. Germline V lookup: CDR1 MNHNS, CDR2 SASEGT. The CDR3 totals 15 residues. V was pared by 0 bases and J by 7 bases, with 15 bases between.

J is TRBJ1-2 and V is TRBV3-1 (or the pseudogene TRBV3-2); tentative D call: TRBD1 (6 bases). With 3 bases removed from V and 8 bases from J, the gap between germline ends came to 19 bases. Per the germline V gene, CDR1 is LGHDT and CDR2 is YNNKEL (reference sequence). This CDR3 spans 15 amino acids. CDR3 amino acids: CASSHRGLELSGYTF. The CDR3 nucleotides read TGTGCCAGCAGCCACAGGGGTTTGGAGTTATCGGGCTACACCTTC.

CDR3 region: CASSIVSVNTEAFF. In DNA form, the CDR3 reads TGTGCCAGTAGTATAGTGTCGGTGAACACTGAAGCTTTCTTT. The genes are TRBV19 and TRBJ1-1; D unclear. The germline V gene has CDR1 LNHDA and CDR2 SQIVND (reference sequence). The length of the CDR3 is 14 residues. V lost 1 base to trimming and J lost 0 bases, with 6 bases between them.

This clone was observed a handful of times. The chain has TRBV2 and TRBJ2-1; TRBD2 agrees at 15 bases. CDR1 and CDR2 from the germline V gene are SNHLY and FYNNEI. CDR3 length: 14 amino acids. J gave up 8 bases and V 6 bases, and 2 bases lay outside the gene matches. The CDR3 reads CASSWTSGRDEQFF. The CDR3 DNA is TGTGCCAGCAGCTGGACTAGCGGGAGGGATGAGCAGTTCTTC.

V is TRBV6-2 or TRBV6-3 and J is TRBJ1-2, with D perhaps matching TRBD1 (5 bases). Germline V CDR1 and CDR2: MNHEY, SVGEGT. This CDR3 contains 13 residues. Trimming cost V 2 bases and J 7 bases, with 11 bases left between them. This CDR3 reads CASSYATGGGYTF. As DNA, the CDR3 is TGTGCCAGCAGTTACGCCACCGGGGGTGGCTACACCTTC.

The CDR3 region has the DNA TGTGCCAGCAGTTTAGTAGGCGGTGGAAAACTGTTTTTT. It codes for CASSLVGGGKLFF. The chain carries TRBV12-3 or TRBV12-4 and TRBJ1-4; no clear D gene. V gave up 1 base and J gave up 10 bases, with 10 bases separating them. The CDR3 covers 13 residues.

V is TRBV7-2 and J is TRBJ1-1, with a tentative D call TRBD1 (5 bases). The CDR3 sequence is 15 residues long. Deletions cut 5 bases from V and 4 bases from J, with 17 bases between. Germline-derived CDR1 and CDR2 are SGHTA and FQGNSA. CDR3 in amino acids: CASSQEPGFRTEAFF. DNA for the CDR3: TGTGCCAGCAGCCAAGAGCCAGGGTTTCGCACTGAAGCTTTCTTT.

This clone was observed a handful of times. The chain carries TRBV18 and TRBJ1-6; weak D call: TRBD1 (5 bases). Trimming shortened V by 1 base and J by 10 bases, and 11 bases separated the two germline ends. This CDR3 has 14 amino acids. CDR1 is KGHSH, CDR2 LQKENI, per germline. The CDR3 bases are TGTGCCAGCTCACCACGATCAGGGCAGTCACCCCTCCACTTT. Protein sequence: CASSPRSGQSPLHF. Based on the CDR3 plus reference TRBV18 and TRBJ1-6, the full variable domain is NAGVMQNPRHLVRRRGQEARLRCSPMKGHSHVYWYRQLPEEGLKFMVYLQKENIIDESGMPKERFSAEFPKEGPSILRIQQVVRGDSAAYFCASSPRSGQSPLHFGNGTRLTVT.

This rearrangement joins TRBV4-1 to TRBJ2-2; 7 bases fit TRBD1. V was clipped by 2 bases and J by 3 bases; unmatched bases: 12. The CDR3 has 18 residues. Germline CDR1 reads MGHRA; CDR2 reads YSYEKL. The CDR3, as DNA: TGCGCCAGCAGCCAAAAGGGGGCAGGACCAAGGCACACCGGGGAGCTGTTTTTT. Its protein is CASSQKGAGPRHTGELFF.

The V gene is TRBV7-3, the J gene TRBJ1-1; 8 nucleotides align to TRBD1. Germline V gene sequence: CDR1 SGHTA, CDR2 FQGTGA. V was pared by 5 bases and J by 3 bases, with 14 bases of the junction left unmatched. This CDR3 region has 17 residues. Written as DNA, the CDR3 is TGTGCCAGCAGCCCCCAAGGCCCAGGGGGCTTGGACACTGAAGCTTTCTTT. Translating gives CASSPQGPGGLDTEAFF.

This chain uses TRBV2 with TRBJ2-7; 8 bases fit TRBD2. CDR1 is SNHLY and CDR2 is FYNNEI in the germline V gene. With 6 bases clipped from V and 6 bases from J, the junction kept 10 bases outside the gene matches. CDR3 length: 14 amino acids. CDR3 residues: CASSGGTSVGEQYF. The CDR3 DNA reads TGTGCCAGCAGCGGTGGGACTAGTGTGGGCGAGCAGTACTTC.

The chain couples TRBV6-1 to TRBJ1-4; D is ambiguous. The CDR3 runs 14 residues. From germline, CDR1 is MNHNS and CDR2 SASEGT. The ends were cut back, 1 base at V and 8 bases at J, with 11 bases in the middle. CDR3 sequence: CASSEVGVVEKLFF. The CDR3 nucleotides read TGTGCCAGCAGTGAAGTAGGAGTGGTCGAAAAACTGTTTTTT.